Sequencing of this TCR beta chain was carried out in a study of blood T cell repertoires in COVID-19. Study as a whole: Specimens from acute and convalescent COVID-19 originated in the United States, Italy and Spain. From T cells, B-cell-depleted T cells, or PBMCs came the material, which was cDNA or gDNA.

This CDR3 spans 11 amino acids. V was shortened by 4 bases and J by 10 bases, with 10 bases between the two germline ends. Germline V gene data show CDR1 as MNHEY and CDR2 as SMNVEV (reference sequence). In the original workflow: Scientists estimated how many nucleated cells there were by amplifying reference gene primers. Using immunoSEQ multiplex PCR, the repertoire was profiled, and TCRdb retains in-frame clones only, with some absent. That table supplies the V and J calls and clone size; D and trimming were determined from the DNA. The sample shows approximately 38,000 clones, over 70% of them seen only once.

The sample taken for sequencing was peripheral blood. The TCR originated in a man between 45 and 60 years old with active or convalescent COVID-19. The J gene is TRBJ1-1, the V gene TRBV27, with D possibly TRBD1 on 6 matching bases. As DNA, the CDR3 is TGTGCCAGCAGTTCTCAGGGGCGAGCTTTCTTT. This sequence encodes CASSSQGRAFF.